This T cell receptor beta chain was identified in a study of identical twins. This clonotype turned up a few times. Germline CDR1 is SGHTA and CDR2 is FQGNSA. CDR3 length: 14 residues. Trimming left V 2 bases short and J 4 bases short, with 9 bases between. Via MiXCR, TCRdb re-called the 5' RACE reads, giving one row per CDR3 protein. Of 550,000 to 700,000 distinct CDR3 sequences listed, 21% are singletons. These data were also filed under a second study, of T cells expressing NK-cell markers.

The sample comprised PBMCs. The TCR comes from a woman aged 18-29 years in good health. The chain is built from TRBV7-2 and TRBJ2-1; TRBD2 is a possible D gene (6 bases). The CDR3 protein is CASSLHGTYNEQFF. In nucleotides, the CDR3 is TGTGCCAGCAGCTTACACGGGACTTACAATGAGCAGTTCTTC.